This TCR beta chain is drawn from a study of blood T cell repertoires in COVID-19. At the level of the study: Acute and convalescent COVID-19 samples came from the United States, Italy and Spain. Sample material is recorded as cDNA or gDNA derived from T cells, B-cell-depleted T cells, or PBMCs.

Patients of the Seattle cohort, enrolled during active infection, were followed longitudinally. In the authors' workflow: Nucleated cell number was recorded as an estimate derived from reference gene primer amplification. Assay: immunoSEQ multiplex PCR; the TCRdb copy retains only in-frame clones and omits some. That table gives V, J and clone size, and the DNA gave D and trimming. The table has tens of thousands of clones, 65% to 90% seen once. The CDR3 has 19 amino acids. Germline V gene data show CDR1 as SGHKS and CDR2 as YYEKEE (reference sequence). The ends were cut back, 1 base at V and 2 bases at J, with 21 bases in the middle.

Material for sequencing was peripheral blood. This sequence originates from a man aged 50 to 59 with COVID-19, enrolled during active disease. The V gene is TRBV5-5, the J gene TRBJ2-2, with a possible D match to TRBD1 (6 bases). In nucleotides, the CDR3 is TGTGCCAGCAGCTTGAACAGGGTGCGCGCGGATTTCAACACCGGGGAGCTGTTTTTT. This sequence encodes CASSLNRVRADFNTGELFF.